This T cell receptor beta chain stems from a study of shared clonotypes between healthy human individuals. Some clones are missing from TCRdb's copy, which holds only in-frame ones; the method was immunoSEQ multiplex PCR. The sample records about 610,000 clones, 97% being singletons. The germline gives CDR1 SGHVS, CDR2 FQNEAQ. The CDR3 has 16 residues. Trimming shortened V by 3 bases and J by 1 base, and 15 bases separated the two germline ends. Points on this clone: Its antigen is undetermined.

Study outcomes and limitations: Only blood underwent sampling, and tissue repertoires likely differ.

This sequence was found in a woman in her thirties in good health. The chain carries TRBV7-8 and TRBJ2-5, with unresolved D. The sample comprised naive CD4+ T cells sorted from blood. Described subset: CD45RA+ positively selected. CDR3 coding DNA: TGTGCCAGCAGCTTTTTCTCAGGAGTGAGCCAAGAGACCCAGTACTTC. This sequence encodes CASSFFSGVSQETQYF.